The clone carrying this T cell receptor (beta chain) was seen only a few times. As yet, its antigen is unknown. Germline CDR1 is MNHEY and CDR2 is SVGAGI. The CDR3 totals 14 residues. Deletions cut 2 bases from V and 0 bases from J, with 7 bases between. TCRdb re-called the reads through MiXCR, storing one row per CDR3 protein. The sample carries about 27,000 distinct CDR3 sequences, roughly a fifth recorded once. This entry is derived from a study of T cell repertoires in cytomegalovirus infection. Study context: From public TCR beta signatures came an indication of both CMV infection and matching HLA type. Study results and limitations: People with CMV and the relevant HLA were identified by cumulative public TCR beta family frequency.

The sequence derives from a human donor in good health (CMV status not recorded). Some clones in this sample may be carry-over from other donors' samples. The V gene is TRBV6-5, the J gene TRBJ1-2, with D perhaps matching TRBD1 (5 bases). Here the sequenced sample was CD8+ T cells from cultured PBMCs, taken from culture after CMV antigen stimulation. The CDR3 nucleotides read TGTGCCAGCAGTTACGGGACTACTAACTATGGCTACACCTTC. Its translation: CASSYGTTNYGYTF.